These 21 T cell receptor beta chains originate from one sample sequenced in a study of T cell repertoires in cytomegalovirus infection. What these receptors recognize is not known. TCRdb fed the reads into MiXCR, producing one record per CDR3 protein. The sample lists 900,000 to 950,000 distinct CDR3 sequences, roughly 30% occurring once. The material sequenced was cultured CD8+ T cells from PBMCs, taken from culture after CMV antigen stimulation. Receptor source: a human donor in good health (CMV status not recorded). Some clones in this sample may be carry-over from other donors' samples.

V usage is TRBV20-1 and J usage is TRBJ2-2; D uncertain. The germline V and J ends were trimmed by 0 bases and 0 bases, with 11 bases remaining between them. The CDR3 length is 16 residues. Germline values: CDR1 DFQATT, CDR2 SNEGSKA (reference sequence). CDR3 coding DNA: TGCAGTGCTAGAGATTATGACCTTCCGAACACCGGGGAGCTGTTTTTT. This codes for CSARDYDLPNTGELFF.

The V and J genes are TRBV6-2 or TRBV6-3 and TRBJ1-1; D gene uncertain. The CDR3 has 13 amino acids. The V and J ends lost 5 bases and 7 bases respectively, with 14 bases between them. Germline loops: CDR1 MNHEY, CDR2 SVGEGT. CDR3 residues: CASSPYYEGEAFF. Written as DNA, the CDR3 is TGTGCCAGCAGTCCCTACTATGAGGGTGAAGCTTTCTTT.

Here the CDR3 reads CASSYGIGELFF. The CDR3 bases are TGTGCCAGCAGTTACGGTATCGGGGAGCTGTTTTTT. This sequence joins TRBV6-2 or TRBV6-3 and TRBJ2-2; D ambiguous. This CDR3 has 12 residues. Germline lookup yields CDR1 MNHEY and CDR2 SVGEGT. V lost 2 bases and J 7 bases, leaving 5 bases between the germline ends.

This clonotype was seen more than once but under ten times. CDR3 amino acids: CASSKLPGRSGNTIYF. CDR3 sequence (DNA): TGTGCCAGCAGCAAACTCCCGGGAAGGTCTGGAAACACCATATATTTT. The chain is built from TRBV4-2 and TRBJ1-3; D gene uncertain. From germline, CDR1 is LGHNA and CDR2 YNFKEQ. The CDR3 is 16 amino acids. The germline V and J ends were trimmed by 5 bases and 1 base, with 15 bases remaining between them.

This clonotype was counted between two and nine times. The rearrangement joins TRBV19 to TRBJ1-1; 11 bases are a match to TRBD1. Germline lookup yields CDR1 LNHDA and CDR2 SQIVND (reference sequence). The CDR3 has 17 amino acids. Trimming at V came to 4 bases and at J to 5 bases, leaving 12 bases not matched to a gene. The CDR3 sequence is CASSNPGTGGLVTEAFF. CDR3 bases: TGTGCCAGTAGTAACCCAGGGACAGGGGGACTCGTGACTGAAGCTTTCTTT.

J is TRBJ2-6 and V is TRBV29-1; TRBD1 matches at 9 bases. Trimming removed 5 bases from V and 2 bases from J; junction bases left unmatched: 7. Looked up from germline, CDR1 is SQVTM and CDR2 is ANQGSEA. CDR3 length: 16 amino acids. The DNA of the CDR3 is TGCAGCGTTTGGGACAGGGTAGATCCTGGGGCCAACGTCCTGACTTTC. This sequence encodes CSVWDRVDPGANVLTF.

Comment on this clonotype: A read error may produce the germline difference seen at one junction end. V gene TRBV3-1 combines with J gene TRBJ1-2, with D unresolved. CDR1 is LGHDT and CDR2 is YNNKEL in the germline V gene (reference sequence). The CDR3 spans 13 residues. CDR3 residues: CTSSQETGYGYTF. Written as DNA, the CDR3 is TGTACCAGCAGCCAAGAGACGGGCTATGGCTACACCTTC.

This clonotype was recorded a few times. CDR3 residues: CASSYYAGDNEQFF. The CDR3 region has the DNA TGTGCCAGCAGTTACTACGCCGGAGACAATGAGCAGTTCTTC. The rearrangement joins TRBV6-5 to TRBJ2-1; D gene unclear. CDR1 and CDR2 from the germline V gene are MNHEY and SVGAGI. V lost 1 base and J 5 bases, leaving 9 bases between the germline ends. The CDR3 sequence is 14 residues long.

This clonotype was observed many times. This chain connects TRBV12-3 or TRBV12-4 to TRBJ2-7; either TRBD1 or TRBD2 may fit D (5 bases each). V lost 6 bases and J 6 bases, leaving 24 bases between the germline ends. The CDR3 covers 16 residues. The CDR3 region is CASSPGTGTTAGEQYV. In DNA form, the CDR3 reads TGTGCCAGCAGCCCCGGAACGGGGACGACGGCTGGCGAGCAGTACGTC.

The V call is TRBV5-5, the J call TRBJ1-2; 7 bases match TRBD1. The CDR3 extends over 15 amino acids. The V segment lost 0 bases and the J segment 4 bases; nucleotides outside the gene matches: 6. Germline CDR1 reads SGHKS; CDR2 reads YYEKEE (reference sequence). CDR3 nucleotides: TGTGCCAGCAGCTTGGGGGGACAGCTACTCTATGGCTACACCTTC. This sequence encodes CASSLGGQLLYGYTF.

This clonotype turned up a few times. The chain joins TRBV28 to TRBJ2-1; no firm D call. V shed 7 bases and J shed 7 bases, with 14 bases lying between them. This CDR3 region has 13 residues. In germline, CDR1 is MDHEN, CDR2 SYDVKM. The CDR3 coding sequence is TGTGCCAGCATCCTGACCCTGGGGAATGAGCAGTTCTTC. This sequence encodes CASILTLGNEQFF.

This clonotype was observed at least ten times. V gene TRBV7-6 combines with J gene TRBJ1-1; TRBD1 aligns across 7 bases. Per germline, CDR1 SGHVS and CDR2 FNYEAQ. Losses at the gene ends were 5 bases for V and 8 bases for J; bases not matched to a gene: 5. CDR3 length: 12 residues. CDR3 coding DNA: TGTGCCAGCAGCCTAACGGACAGGGAAGCTTTCTTT. Translated, it gives CASSLTDREAFF. Using reference TRBV7-6 and TRBJ1-1 for the parts outside the CDR3, the full variable domain is GAGVSQSPRYKVTKRGQDVALRCDPISGHVSLYWYRQALGQGPEFLTYFNYEAQQDKSGLPNDRFSAERPEGSISTLTIQRTEQRDSAMYRCASSLTDREAFFGQGTRLTVV.

This sequence joins TRBV19 and TRBJ2-7, with D hard to call. V gave up 9 bases and J gave up 3 bases, with 15 bases separating them. Germline V gene data show CDR1 as LNHDA and CDR2 as SQIVND (reference sequence). The CDR3 is made up of 13 amino acids. The CDR3, as DNA: TGTGCCAGCGGAATAGGGCCGGGCTACGAGCAGTACTTC. This sequence encodes CASGIGPGYEQYF.

The chain recombines TRBV19 with TRBJ1-2; D not resolved. V was trimmed by 5 bases and J by 2 bases, leaving 9 bases between them. Germline loops: CDR1 LNHDA, CDR2 SQIVND (reference sequence). The CDR3 length is 13 residues. CDR3 protein: CASSWAANYGYTF. In DNA form, the CDR3 reads TGTGCCAGTAGTTGGGCGGCAAACTATGGCTACACCTTC.

This clonotype was counted at least ten times. V usage is TRBV28 and J usage is TRBJ2-4; unclear D gene. V lost 5 bases, J lost 2 bases, and 10 bases lay in between. CDR3 size: 14 residues. Germline CDR1 is MDHEN and CDR2 is SYDVKM. Here the CDR3 DNA reads TGTGCCAGCAGTCTTACCATACCCAAAAACATTCAGTACTTC. This gives the protein CASSLTIPKNIQYF.

Concerning this clonotype: A single base separates this from a much larger clone, so it may be a read error. The chain is built from TRBV7-9 and TRBJ1-2; D might be TRBD1 (6 bases). Germline CDR1 SEHNR, CDR2 FQNEAQ (reference sequence). The CDR3 extends over 13 amino acids. The DNA for the CDR3 is TGTGCCAGCAGCCTACCGACAGGTTATGGCAACACCTTC. The encoded protein is CASSLPTGYGNTF.

The V call is TRBV7-9, the J call TRBJ2-7; D is uncertain. From germline, CDR1 is SEHNR and CDR2 FQNEAQ (reference sequence). V dropped 9 bases and J dropped 5 bases, with 11 bases sitting between them. The length of the CDR3 is 11 residues. Written as DNA, the CDR3 is TGTGCCAGTGGCTTTAGGAACGAGCAGTACTTC. Translated, it gives CASGFRNEQYF.

Note on this clonotype: The final CDR3 position lacks the conserved phenylalanine or tryptophan, pointing to a likely read error. The rearrangement joins TRBV5-6 to TRBJ1-1; a weak D match, TRBD1 (5 bases). V shed 0 bases and J shed 2 bases, with 11 bases lying between them. CDR3 size: 15 residues. The germline V gene has CDR1 SGHDT and CDR2 YYEEEE. The CDR3 sequence: CASSLERGPNTEAFS. The CDR3 nucleotides read TGTGCCAGCAGCTTGGAGCGGGGACCAAACACTGAAGCTTTCTCT.

This clonotype was detected ten times or more. The rearrangement uses TRBV7-9 and TRBJ2-3; 8 nucleotides line up with TRBD2. Per the germline V gene, CDR1 is SEHNR and CDR2 is FQNEAQ (reference sequence). The CDR3 spans 16 residues. The junction had 9 bases not matched to a gene; V was cut back by 5 bases and J by 2 bases. The CDR3 is CASSDATAGATDTQYF. The CDR3 DNA sequence: TGTGCCAGCAGCGATGCGACAGCGGGGGCCACAGATACGCAGTATTTT.

This clonotype was seen more than once but under ten times. The rearrangement uses TRBV28 and TRBJ2-4; 8 bases align to TRBD1. V gave up 6 bases and J gave up 8 bases; unmatched junction bases: 3. The CDR3 has 12 residues. Germline V gene sequence: CDR1 MDHEN, CDR2 SYDVKM. The chain's CDR3 is CASRPDRDIQYF. In DNA form, the CDR3 reads TGTGCCAGCAGGCCGGACAGGGACATTCAGTACTTC. The whole variable domain, remainder taken from reference TRBV28 and TRBJ2-4, is DVKVTQSSRYLVKRTGEKVFLECVQDMDHENMFWYRQDPGLGLRLIYFSYDVKMKEKGDIPEGYSVSREKKERFSLILESASTNQTSMYLCASRPDRDIQYFGAGTRLSVL.

This clonotype was seen more than once but under ten times. This sequence joins TRBV19 and TRBJ2-1; 10 bases agree with TRBD1. The length of the CDR3 is 14 residues. The germline V gene has CDR1 LNHDA and CDR2 SQIVND (reference sequence). The ends lost 7 bases at V and 7 bases at J; junction bases unmatched: 7. The CDR3 protein is CASTLRDRGNEQFF. CDR3 in DNA: TGTGCCAGTACTCTCCGGGACAGGGGAAATGAGCAGTTCTTC.